These T cell receptor beta chains were read from a single sample in a study of blood T cell repertoires in COVID-19. Only in-frame clones appear in the TCRdb table, and some are missing; sequencing was by immunoSEQ multiplex PCR. The sample has some 350,000 clones, roughly 90% seen once. The source material was peripheral blood. The origin of the receptors is a woman in her seventies with COVID-19, enrolled during active disease. Both conserved end residues are part of each CDR3. D genes are given only for firm matches. Not every row has a clone size; where given, it reads once, few, many or a size class.

d_call clone_size j_call v_call cdr3_nt cdr3_aa
TRBD2 - TRBJ2-1 TRBV24-1 TGTGCCACCGCCCCTGGAGCGGGGGGGCGTTATGAGCAGTTCTTC CATAPGAGGRYEQFF
TRBD1 - TRBJ1-2 TRBV2 TGTGCCAGCAGCGTAGGGACAGAGGGCTATGGCTACACCTTC CASSVGTEGYGYTF
TRBD2 - TRBJ2-1 TRBV6-2/TRBV6-3 TGTGCCAGCAGTTCAACTAGCGGGGGAAACAATGAGCAGTTCTTC CASSSTSGGNNEQFF
TRBD1 many TRBJ2-7 TRBV5-1 TGCGCCAGCAGCTTGGCCGAGACAGGGAGAACCAACGAGCAGTACTTC CASSLAETGRTNEQYF
- - TRBJ1-4 TRBV6-1 TGTGCCAGCAGTGAAAATCGAAGGGGCACGACTAATGAAAAACTGTTTTTT CASSENRRGTTNEKLFF
- - TRBJ1-2 TRBV27 TGTGCCAGCAGTTTCTCGCGGACATCCTATGGCTACACCTTC CASSFSRTSYGYTF
TRBD1 - TRBJ1-6 TRBV27 TGTGCCAGCAGTCAACGGGACAGAGATAATTCACCCCTCCACTTT CASSQRDRDNSPLHF
- - TRBJ2-7 TRBV5-1 TGCGCCAGCAGCTTGGATAGGTGGAGCTCCTACGAGCAGTACTTC CASSLDRWSSYEQYF
TRBD1 - TRBJ2-7 TRBV5-4 TGTGCCAGCAGCGTACCGGGACAGGGGTTATTCGAGCAGTACTTC CASSVPGQGLFEQYF
TRBD2 - TRBJ2-1 TRBV5-6 TGTGCCAGCAGCTTGGGTAGCGGGGGTGGGGACAATGAGCAGTTCTTC CASSLGSGGGDNEQFF
TRBD1 once TRBJ2-1 TRBV5-1 TGCGCCAGCAGAGACAGGGGTGGGAATGAGCAGTTCTTC CASRDRGGNEQFF
- - TRBJ2-1 TRBV7-2 TGTGCCAGCAGCTTAGCGGTGGGGGGGCGGTTCTTC CASSLAVGGRFF
- - TRBJ1-5 TRBV30 TGTGCCTGGAGCCGGGGGGGAGCAGGGAGCAATCAGCCCCAGCATTTT CAWSRGGAGSNQPQHF
- - TRBJ2-4 TRBV3-1/TRBV3-2 TGTGCCAGCAGCCGCGCGGACAGCATTCAGTACTTC CASSRADSIQYF
TRBD2 - TRBJ2-3 TRBV4-1 TGCGCCAGCAGCCAAGGACCCTTAGCGGGGGGTAGCACAGATACGCAGTATTTT CASSQGPLAGGSTDTQYF
TRBD2 once TRBJ2-1 TRBV9 TGTGCCAGCAGCGTACTAGCGGTATCCCATGAGCAGTTCTTC CASSVLAVSHEQFF
- few TRBJ1-1 TRBV4-1 TGCGCCAGCAGCCAAGATATGGGCACAGGGAATGTAGAAGCTTTCTTT CASSQDMGTGNVEAFF
- - TRBJ2-7 TRBV11-3 TGTGCCAGGATGGGGGGGCCCCACGAGCAGTACTTC CARMGGPHEQYF
- - TRBJ1-2 TRBV18 TGTGCCAGCGCCTTGGTCGACACAAACTATGGCTACACCTTC CASALVDTNYGYTF
TRBD2 - TRBJ2-1 TRBV24-1 TGTGCCACCAGTAGTACTAGCGGGGCCTACAATGAGCAGTTCTTC CATSSTSGAYNEQFF
- - TRBJ1-2 TRBV7-2 TGTGCCAGCAGCCTGCTGCGGGGTGGCTATGGCTACACCTTC CASSLLRGGYGYTF
TRBD2 - TRBJ2-4 TRBV9 TGTGCCAGCAGCGTGGGTAGCGGGGCCCTAAACATTCAGTACTTC CASSVGSGALNIQYF
- - TRBJ1-3 TRBV9 TGTGCCAGCACCAGGGCCAATGGAAACACCATATATTTT CASTRANGNTIYF
- - TRBJ2-3 TRBV19 TGTGCCAGTAGCATGGGCAGCTTCACAGATACGCAGTATTTT CASSMGSFTDTQYF
- - TRBJ2-4 TRBV19 TGTGCCAGTAGTTCGCCAAGGTGGTCCGAGGGCAAAAACATTCAGTACTTC CASSSPRWSEGKNIQYF
TRBD1 - TRBJ1-4 TRBV6-5 TGTGCCAGCAACAGGGGACCTAATGAAAAACTGTTTTTT CASNRGPNEKLFF
- - TRBJ2-1 TRBV10-3 TGTGCCATCAGTGACGCGGGGGGACAGGGAAGGCGCGATGAGCAGTTCTTC CAISDAGGQGRRDEQFF
TRBD1 - TRBJ1-2 TRBV10-2 TGCGCCAGCAGTGAAATAGTAGGGGGCGGCTACACCTTC CASSEIVGGGYTF
TRBD2 few TRBJ2-1 TRBV13 TGTGCCAGCAGCTTAGTAGCGGGGGGCCACAATGAGCAGTTCTTC CASSLVAGGHNEQFF
- few TRBJ1-5 TRBV27 TGTGCCAGCAGTTTAAATCCGGTCGGGTATCAGCCCCAGCATTTT CASSLNPVGYQPQHF
TRBD1 - TRBJ1-6 TRBV10-2 TGCGCCAGCAGTGGACAGGGAGGCTCACCCCTCCACTTT CASSGQGGSPLHF
TRBD1 - TRBJ1-2 TRBV27 TGTGCCAGCACCCCGACGGGACAGGGGAAAGGAGCGGAAGGCTACACCTTC CASTPTGQGKGAEGYTF
TRBD2 - TRBJ2-3 TRBV3-1/TRBV3-2 TGTGCCAGCAGCCAGGGGACTAGCGGCACAGATACGCAGTATTTT CASSQGTSGTDTQYF
TRBD2 - TRBJ2-1 TRBV5-4 TGTGCCAGCAGCTTAGGGACTAGCGGGTACAATGAGCAGTTCTTC CASSLGTSGYNEQFF
- - TRBJ1-2 TRBV18 TGTGCCAGCTCCCCAGGGGAGGGATACACCTTC CASSPGEGYTF
TRBD1 - TRBJ2-7 TRBV5-1 TGCGCCAGCAGCTGGACCACGGGACAGACCTACGAGCAGTACTTC CASSWTTGQTYEQYF
- few TRBJ1-2 TRBV2 TGTGCCAGCAGGGACACTAACTATGGCTACACCTTC CASRDTNYGYTF
- - TRBJ2-5 TRBV3-1/TRBV3-2 TGTGCCAGCAGCCAAGCACGGGACCAAGAGACCCAGTACTTC CASSQARDQETQYF
- - TRBJ1-1 TRBV29-1 TGCAGCGCGAGCAGGGATTACACTGAAGCTTTCTTT CSASRDYTEAFF
- - TRBJ1-1 TRBV2 TGTGCCAGCAGTGACCAGGGGAACACTGAAGCTTTCTTT CASSDQGNTEAFF
- - TRBJ1-4 TRBV28 TGTGCCAGCAGTCCTTATGAAAAACTGTTTTTT CASSPYEKLFF
TRBD1 - TRBJ2-3 TRBV5-1 TGCGCCAGCAGCTTGGCCCTGACAGGGGATAACACAGATACGCAGTATTTT CASSLALTGDNTDTQYF
- - TRBJ2-3 TRBV5-4 TGTGCCAGCAGCTTGTGGGGCAGGGCCACAGATACGCAGTATTTT CASSLWGRATDTQYF
- once TRBJ2-7 TRBV19 TGTGCCAGTAGTATGGGACTGCCGTCCTACGAGCAGTACTTC CASSMGLPSYEQYF
TRBD1 - TRBJ2-2 TRBV7-9 TGTGCCAGCAGCCCTACAGGGGGCTTCACCGGGGAGCTGTTTTTT CASSPTGGFTGELFF
- - TRBJ2-3 TRBV9 TGTGCCAGCACCACAGGTCGGATTAGCACAGATACGCAGTATTTT CASTTGRISTDTQYF
- - TRBJ1-5 TRBV28 TGTGCCAGCAGTTTAGAGGCATATAATCAGCCCCAGCATTTT CASSLEAYNQPQHF
TRBD1 - TRBJ1-2 TRBV19 TGTGCCAGTAGTATTACGGCGACAGGGGATGGCTACACCTTC CASSITATGDGYTF
TRBD1 - TRBJ1-5 TRBV5-8 TGTGCCAGCAGCCCCGGGACAGTTTATAGCAATCAGCCCCAGCATTTT CASSPGTVYSNQPQHF
TRBD1 many TRBJ2-3 TRBV2 TGTGCCAGCAGCGGGGACAGGGGCGAGGGCACAGATACGCAGTATTTT CASSGDRGEGTDTQYF
TRBD1 - TRBJ1-3 TRBV7-9 TGTGCCAGCAGCCCTCCGGGACAGGGGGCTGGAAACACCATATATTTT CASSPPGQGAGNTIYF
TRBD1 - TRBJ2-7 TRBV11-2 TGTGCCAGCAGCTCAGGGACAGGGGTAGGCTACGAGCAGTACTTC CASSSGTGVGYEQYF
TRBD2 - TRBJ2-1 TRBV7-2 TGTGCCAGCAGCCCCCGGGATAGCGGGGCCTTTGAGAATGAGCAGTTCTTC CASSPRDSGAFENEQFF
TRBD2 - TRBJ2-1 TRBV19 TGTGCCAGTAACCAACGAGCGGGGGGCGGGGATGAGCAGTTCTTC CASNQRAGGGDEQFF
TRBD2 - TRBJ2-1 TRBV10-3 TGTGCCATCGGGACTAGATGGGAGGATGAGCAGTTCTTC CAIGTRWEDEQFF
- - TRBJ1-5 TRBV4-2 TGTGCCAGCAGGACTTTGGACTATAGCAATCAGCCCCAGCATTTT CASRTLDYSNQPQHF
- - TRBJ2-1 TRBV24-1 TGTGCCACCAGTGATGGTACTAGGATCCCTGAGCAGTTCTTC CATSDGTRIPEQFF
TRBD1 - TRBJ1-1 TRBV5-4 TGTGCCGGCGGGACAGATAACACTGAAGCTTTCTTT CAGGTDNTEAFF
- - TRBJ2-7 TRBV18 TGTGCCAGCTCACCGAATACAGCTTCCTACGAGCAGTACTTC CASSPNTASYEQYF
- - TRBJ1-2 TRBV18 TGTGCCAGCTCACCTCAGACAGCCTATGGCTACACCTTC CASSPQTAYGYTF